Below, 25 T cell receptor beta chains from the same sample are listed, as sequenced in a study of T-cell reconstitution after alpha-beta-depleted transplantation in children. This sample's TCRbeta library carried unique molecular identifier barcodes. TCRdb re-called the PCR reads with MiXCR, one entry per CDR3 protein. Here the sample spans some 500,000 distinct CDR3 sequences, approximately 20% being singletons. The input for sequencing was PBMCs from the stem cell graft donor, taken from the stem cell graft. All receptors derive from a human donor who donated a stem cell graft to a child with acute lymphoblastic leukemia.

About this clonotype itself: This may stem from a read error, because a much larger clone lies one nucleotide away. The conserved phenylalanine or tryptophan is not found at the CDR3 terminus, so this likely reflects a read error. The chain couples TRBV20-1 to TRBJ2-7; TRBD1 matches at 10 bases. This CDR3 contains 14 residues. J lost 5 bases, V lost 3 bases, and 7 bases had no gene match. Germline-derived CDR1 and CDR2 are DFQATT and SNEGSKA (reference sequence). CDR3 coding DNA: TGCAGTGCTAGGGCCGGGACAGGGGTGAACGAGCAGTACATC. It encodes CSARAGTGVNEQYI.

This CDR3 reads CAIRLQGGPLHF. The CDR3 DNA sequence: TGTGCCATCAGGCTACAAGGGGGGCCCCTCCACTTT. The chain carries TRBV10-3 and TRBJ1-6; D perhaps matches TRBD1 (6 bases). V lost 6 bases, J lost 13 bases, and 13 bases lay in between. Germline-derived CDR1 and CDR2 are ENHRY and SYGVKD. This CDR3 spans 12 amino acids.

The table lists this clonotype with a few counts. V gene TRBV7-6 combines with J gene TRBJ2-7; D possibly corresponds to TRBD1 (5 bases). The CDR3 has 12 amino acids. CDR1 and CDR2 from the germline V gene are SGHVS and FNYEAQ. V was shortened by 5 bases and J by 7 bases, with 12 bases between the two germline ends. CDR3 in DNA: TGTGCCAGCAGCCCAGGGTTTAGGGAGCAGTACTTC. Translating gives CASSPGFREQYF.

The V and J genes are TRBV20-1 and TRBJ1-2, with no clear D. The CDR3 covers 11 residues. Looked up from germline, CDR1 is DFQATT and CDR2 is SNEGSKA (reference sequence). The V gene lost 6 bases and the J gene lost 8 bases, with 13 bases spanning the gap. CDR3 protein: CSAPTAMGYTF. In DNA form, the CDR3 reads TGCAGTGCCCCGACTGCTATGGGCTACACCTTC.

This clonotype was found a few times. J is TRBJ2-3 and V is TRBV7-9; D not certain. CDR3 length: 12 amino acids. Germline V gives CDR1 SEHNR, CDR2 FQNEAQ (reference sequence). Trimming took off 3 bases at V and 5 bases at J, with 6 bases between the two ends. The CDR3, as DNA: TGTGCCAGCAGCTTTCGTGTAGATACGCAGTATTTT. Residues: CASSFRVDTQYF.

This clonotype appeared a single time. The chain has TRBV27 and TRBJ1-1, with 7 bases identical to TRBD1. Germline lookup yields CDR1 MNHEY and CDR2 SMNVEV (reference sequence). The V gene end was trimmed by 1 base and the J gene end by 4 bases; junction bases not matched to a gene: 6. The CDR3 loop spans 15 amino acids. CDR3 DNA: TGTGCCAGCAGTTTATGGGAGGGGGCACGCACTGAAGCTTTCTTT. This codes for CASSLWEGARTEAFF.

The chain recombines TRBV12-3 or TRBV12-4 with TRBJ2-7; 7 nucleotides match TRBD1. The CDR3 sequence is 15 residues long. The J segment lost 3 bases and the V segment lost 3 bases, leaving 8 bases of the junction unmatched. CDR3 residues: CASSFPQTGSYEQYF. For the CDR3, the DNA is TGTGCCAGCAGTTTTCCCCAGACAGGGAGCTACGAGCAGTACTTC.

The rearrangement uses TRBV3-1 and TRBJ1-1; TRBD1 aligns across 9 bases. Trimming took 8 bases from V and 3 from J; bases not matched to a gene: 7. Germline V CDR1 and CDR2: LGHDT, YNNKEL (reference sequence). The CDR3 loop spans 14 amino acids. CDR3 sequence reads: CASGKQGADTEAFF. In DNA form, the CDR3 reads TGTGCCAGCGGAAAACAGGGGGCGGACACTGAAGCTTTCTTT.

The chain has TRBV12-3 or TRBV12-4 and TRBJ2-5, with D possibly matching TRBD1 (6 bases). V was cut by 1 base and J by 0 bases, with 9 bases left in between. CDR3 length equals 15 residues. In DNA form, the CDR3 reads TGTGCCAGCAGTTTAGACAGGGCCCACCAAGAGACCCAGTACTTC. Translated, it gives CASSLDRAHQETQYF.

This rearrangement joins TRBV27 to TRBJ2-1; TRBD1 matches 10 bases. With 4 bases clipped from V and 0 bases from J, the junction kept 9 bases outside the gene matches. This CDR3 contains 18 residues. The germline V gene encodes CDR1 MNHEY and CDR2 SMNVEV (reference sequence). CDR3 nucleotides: TGTGCCAGCAGTTGGACAGGGGGAGGGTTAAGCTCCTACAATGAGCAGTTCTTC. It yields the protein CASSWTGGGLSSYNEQFF.

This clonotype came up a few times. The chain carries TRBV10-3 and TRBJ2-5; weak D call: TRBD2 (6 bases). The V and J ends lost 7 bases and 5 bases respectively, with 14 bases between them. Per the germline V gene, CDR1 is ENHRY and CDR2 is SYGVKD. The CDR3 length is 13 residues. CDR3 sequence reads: CAINGGKGETQYF. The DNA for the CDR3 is TGTGCCATCAATGGCGGGAAGGGGGAGACCCAGTACTTC.

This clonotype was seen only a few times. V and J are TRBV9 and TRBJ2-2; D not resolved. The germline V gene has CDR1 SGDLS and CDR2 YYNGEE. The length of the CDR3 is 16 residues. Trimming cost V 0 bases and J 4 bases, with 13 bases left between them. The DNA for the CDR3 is TGTGCCAGCAGCGTAGGACCGGCAGTGGGCACCGGGGAGCTGTTTTTT. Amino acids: CASSVGPAVGTGELFF.

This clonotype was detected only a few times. Here the CDR3 DNA reads TGTGCCAGCAGCTTAGCGTTTGGAGCGAACACCGGGGAGCTGTTTTTT. Translation gives CASSLAFGANTGELFF. The rearrangement joins TRBV7-6 to TRBJ2-2; D is uncertain. This CDR3 is built from 16 residues. Trimming took 0 bases from V and 0 from J, leaving 8 bases between them. Germline lookup yields CDR1 SGHVS and CDR2 FNYEAQ.

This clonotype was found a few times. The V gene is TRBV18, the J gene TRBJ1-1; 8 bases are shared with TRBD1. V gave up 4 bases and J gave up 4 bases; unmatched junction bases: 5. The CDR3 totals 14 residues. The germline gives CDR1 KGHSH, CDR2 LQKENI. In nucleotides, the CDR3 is TGTGCCAGCTCACGAGGACAGGGTGTCACTGAAGCTTTCTTT. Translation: CASSRGQGVTEAFF.

The CDR3 region has the DNA TGTGCCAGCAGCTTATGGGTAGCGGGAGGCCCCAATGAGCAGTTCTTC. This sequence encodes CASSLWVAGGPNEQFF. The rearrangement links TRBV11-1 to TRBJ2-1; 10 nucleotides line up with TRBD2. Trimming cost V 2 bases and J 6 bases; bases outside gene matches: 7. Germline CDR1 reads SGHAT; CDR2 reads FQDESV (reference sequence). The CDR3 is 16 residues long. The variable domain in full, completed from reference TRBV11-1 and TRBJ2-1, reads EAEVAQSPRYKITEKSQAVAFWCDPISGHATLYWYRQILGQGPELLVQFQDESVVDDSQLPKDRFSAERLKGVDSTLKIQPAELGDSAMYLCASSLWVAGGPNEQFFGPGTRLTVL.

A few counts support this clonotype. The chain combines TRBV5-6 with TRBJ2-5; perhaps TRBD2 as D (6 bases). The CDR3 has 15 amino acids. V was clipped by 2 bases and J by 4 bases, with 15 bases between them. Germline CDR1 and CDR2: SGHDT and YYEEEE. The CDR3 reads CASSFSGGEGETQYF. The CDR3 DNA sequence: TGTGCCAGCAGCTTCTCCGGGGGAGAGGGAGAGACCCAGTACTTC.

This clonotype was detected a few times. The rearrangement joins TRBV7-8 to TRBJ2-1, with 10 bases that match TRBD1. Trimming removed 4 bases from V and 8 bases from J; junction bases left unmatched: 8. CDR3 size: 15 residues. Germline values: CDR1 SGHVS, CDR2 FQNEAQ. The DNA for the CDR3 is TGTGCCAGCAGCTCGATGGACAGGGGGTTCTATGAGCAGTTCTTC. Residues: CASSSMDRGFYEQFF.

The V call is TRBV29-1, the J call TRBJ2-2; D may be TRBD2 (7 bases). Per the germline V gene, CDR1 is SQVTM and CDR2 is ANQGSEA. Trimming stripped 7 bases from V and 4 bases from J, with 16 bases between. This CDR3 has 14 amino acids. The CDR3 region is CSAGGGSATGELFF. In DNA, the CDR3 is TGCAGCGCGGGGGGCGGGAGCGCCACCGGGGAGCTGTTTTTT.

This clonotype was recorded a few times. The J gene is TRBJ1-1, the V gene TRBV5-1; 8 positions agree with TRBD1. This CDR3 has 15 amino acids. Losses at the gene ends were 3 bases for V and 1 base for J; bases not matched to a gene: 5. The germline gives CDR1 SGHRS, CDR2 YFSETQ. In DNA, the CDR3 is TGCGCCAGCAGCTCAACCGGGACAGGGAACACTGAAGCTTTCTTT. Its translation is CASSSTGTGNTEAFF.

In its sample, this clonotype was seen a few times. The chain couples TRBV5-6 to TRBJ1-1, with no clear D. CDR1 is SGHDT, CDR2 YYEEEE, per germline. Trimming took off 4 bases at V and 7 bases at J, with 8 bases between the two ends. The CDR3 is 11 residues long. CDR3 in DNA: TGTGCCAGCAGCAGCCCCTTTGAAGCTTTCTTT. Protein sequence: CASSSPFEAFF.

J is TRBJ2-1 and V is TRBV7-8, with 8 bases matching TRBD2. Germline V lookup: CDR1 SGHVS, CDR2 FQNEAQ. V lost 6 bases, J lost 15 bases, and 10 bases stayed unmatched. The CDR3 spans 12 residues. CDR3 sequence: CASSQPGGALFF. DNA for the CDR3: TGTGCCAGCAGTCAACCGGGGGGGGCTCTGTTCTTC.

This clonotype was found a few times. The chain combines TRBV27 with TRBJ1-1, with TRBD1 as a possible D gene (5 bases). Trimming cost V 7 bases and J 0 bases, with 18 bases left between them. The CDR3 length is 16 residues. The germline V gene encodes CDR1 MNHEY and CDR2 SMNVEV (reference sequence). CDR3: CASKSGDSYMNTEAFF. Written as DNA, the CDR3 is TGTGCCAGCAAGTCAGGAGACAGTTACATGAACACTGAAGCTTTCTTT.

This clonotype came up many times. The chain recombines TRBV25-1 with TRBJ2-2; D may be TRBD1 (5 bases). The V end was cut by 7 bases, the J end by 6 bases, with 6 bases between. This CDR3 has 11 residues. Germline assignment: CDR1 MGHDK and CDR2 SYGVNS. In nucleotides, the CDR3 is TGTGCCAGCACAGGGTCCGGGGAGCTGTTTTTT. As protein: CASTGSGELFF.

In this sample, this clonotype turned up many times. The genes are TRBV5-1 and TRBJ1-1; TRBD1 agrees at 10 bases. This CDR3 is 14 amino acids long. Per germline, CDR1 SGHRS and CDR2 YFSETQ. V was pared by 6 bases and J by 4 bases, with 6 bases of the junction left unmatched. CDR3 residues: CASMTGGAGTEAFF. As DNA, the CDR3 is TGCGCCAGCATGACAGGGGGCGCGGGCACTGAAGCTTTCTTT. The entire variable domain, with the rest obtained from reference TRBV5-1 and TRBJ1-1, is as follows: KAGVTQTPRYLIKTRGQQVTLSCSPISGHRSVSWYQQTPGQGLQFLFEYFSETQRNKGNFPGRFSGRQFSNSRSEMNVSTLELGDSALYLCASMTGGAGTEAFFGQGTRLTVV.

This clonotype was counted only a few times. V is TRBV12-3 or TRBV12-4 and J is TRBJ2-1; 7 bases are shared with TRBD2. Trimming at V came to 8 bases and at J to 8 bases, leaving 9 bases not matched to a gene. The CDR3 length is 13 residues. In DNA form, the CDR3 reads TGTGCCAGCGAGAAGGCGGGAGATCATGAGCAGTTCTTC. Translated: CASEKAGDHEQFF.